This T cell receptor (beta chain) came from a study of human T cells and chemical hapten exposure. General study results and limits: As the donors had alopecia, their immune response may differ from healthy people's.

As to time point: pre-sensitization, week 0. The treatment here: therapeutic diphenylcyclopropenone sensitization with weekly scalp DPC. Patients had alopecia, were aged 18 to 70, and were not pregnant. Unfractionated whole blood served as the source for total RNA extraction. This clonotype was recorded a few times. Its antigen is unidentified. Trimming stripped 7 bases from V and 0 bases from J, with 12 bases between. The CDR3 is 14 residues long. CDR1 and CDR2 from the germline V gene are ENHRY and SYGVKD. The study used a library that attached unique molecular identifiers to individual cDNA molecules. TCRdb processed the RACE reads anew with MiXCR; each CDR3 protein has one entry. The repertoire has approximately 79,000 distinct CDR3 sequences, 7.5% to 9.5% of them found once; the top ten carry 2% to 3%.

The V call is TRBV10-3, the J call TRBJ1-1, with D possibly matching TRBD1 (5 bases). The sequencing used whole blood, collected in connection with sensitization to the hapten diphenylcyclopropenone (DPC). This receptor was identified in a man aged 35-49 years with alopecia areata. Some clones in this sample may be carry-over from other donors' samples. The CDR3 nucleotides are TGTGCCATCACCCCCACAGGAATGAACACTGAAGCTTTCTTT. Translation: CAITPTGMNTEAFF.